The 2 T cell receptor beta chains below come from one sample, sequenced in a study of tumor-infiltrating lymphocytes in localized non-small cell lung cancer. The protocol was immunoSEQ multiplex PCR, while the TCRdb copy is restricted to in-frame clones and leaves out a portion. The table lists 7,000 or so clones, 77% of them singletons. Sequencing input: uninvolved lung tissue not adjacent to the tumor. All receptors come from a human donor with non-small cell lung cancer.

The V gene is TRBV28, the J gene TRBJ1-2, with D uncertain. V was clipped by 1 base and J by 4 bases, with 22 bases between them. The CDR3 contains 18 residues. Germline V CDR1 and CDR2: MDHEN, SYDVKM. The CDR3 region has the DNA TGTGCCAGCAGTTTATCGGGTCGGAGAGGTGTTGAAATCTATGGCTACACCTTC. Translated, it gives CASSLSGRRGVEIYGYTF.

Concerning this clone: A read error is likely, as this CDR3 ends without the conserved phenylalanine or tryptophan. Because the CDR3's place on the DNA is in doubt, the DNA is left out and the CDR3 is given as listed by TCRdb. The chain has TRBV15 and TRBJ2-7; whether TRBD2, the table's D call, matches the DNA was not checked. Germline V gives CDR1 LNHNV, CDR2 YYDKDF (reference sequence). The CDR3 contains 13 residues when both ends are counted. This CDR3 reads CATQAPVGDSTSG.